Following are 9 T cell receptor beta chains from one sample sequenced in a study of shared clonotypes between healthy human individuals. This table comes from immunoSEQ multiplex PCR, and its TCRdb copy is limited to in-frame clones, with some not included. The table includes around 1,000,000 clones, approximately 80% detected once. Sequencing input: memory CD4+ T cells from PBMCs. The subset denotes: CD45RA-negative fraction. The receptors originated from a man younger than 30 in good health. Some clones in this sample may be carry-over from other donors' samples.

This clone appeared many times. V is TRBV30 and J is TRBJ2-1; 8 nucleotides match TRBD2. CDR3 size: 11 residues. V lost 7 bases and J lost 10; bases outside the gene matches: 6. The germline gives CDR1 GTSNPN, CDR2 SVGIG (reference sequence). CDR3 bases: TGTGCCTCGACCACTAGCGGCGAGCAGTTCTTC. Its protein product is CASTTSGEQFF.

The J gene is TRBJ1-5, the V gene TRBV27; D might be TRBD1 (5 bases). V shed 5 bases and J shed 4 bases, with 21 bases lying between them. The CDR3 covers 17 residues. CDR1 MNHEY and CDR2 SMNVEV come from the germline V gene (reference sequence). This CDR3 is CASSPRQGKRSNQPQHF. Here the CDR3 DNA reads TGTGCCAGCAGTCCGCGTCAGGGTAAGAGGAGTAATCAGCCCCAGCATTTT.

This clone was recorded only once. This rearrangement joins TRBV7-9 to TRBJ2-1, with 8 bases fitting TRBD2. CDR3 length: 14 residues. Germline V gives CDR1 SEHNR, CDR2 FQNEAQ (reference sequence). The ends lost 5 bases at V and 6 bases at J; junction bases unmatched: 6. The CDR3 protein is CASSGAGATNEQFF. CDR3 nucleotides: TGTGCCAGCAGCGGAGCGGGAGCCACCAATGAGCAGTTCTTC.

The V call is TRBV5-1, the J call TRBJ2-2, with 12 bases fitting TRBD1. CDR1 SGHRS and CDR2 YFSETQ come from the germline V gene. The CDR3 is 15 residues long. V was clipped by 4 bases and J by 6 bases; unmatched bases: 4. The CDR3 DNA reads TGCGCCAGCAGCAGGGGACAGGGGGCGTCCGGGGAGCTGTTTTTT. Translated, it gives CASSRGQGASGELFF.

This chain joins TRBV6-5 and TRBJ2-1; 8 bases are shared with TRBD1. V trimming: 6 bases; J trimming: 3 bases; junction bases outside the gene matches: 7. The V gene's germline CDR1 is MNHEY and CDR2 SVGAGI. The CDR3 loop spans 15 amino acids. The CDR3 reads CASRQGATVYNEQFF. The CDR3 nucleotides are TGTGCCAGCAGGCAGGGGGCTACGGTCTACAATGAGCAGTTCTTC.

The table lists this clone with a few counts. The chain carries TRBV19 and TRBJ1-5, with D maybe TRBD1 (5 bases). V was cut by 7 bases and J by 0 bases, with 22 bases left in between. CDR1 and CDR2 from the germline V gene are LNHDA and SQIVND (reference sequence). CDR3 length: 18 amino acids. The CDR3 nucleotides are TGTGCCAGTACCAACTTACGAGGGGCTGCCGATAGCAATCAGCCCCAGCATTTT. Amino acids: CASTNLRGAADSNQPQHF.

The count of this clone is one. V and J are TRBV6-6 and TRBJ1-1; D is unclear. The CDR3 has 13 amino acids. V shed 5 bases and J shed 1 base, with 8 bases lying between them. Germline lookup yields CDR1 MNHNY and CDR2 SVGAGI (reference sequence). The DNA of the CDR3 is TGTGCCAGCAGTCAGGACGGGAACACTGAAGCTTTCTTT. Translation: CASSQDGNTEAFF.

The chain is built from TRBV5-4 and TRBJ2-7; tentative D call: TRBD1 (6 bases). Germline CDR1 and CDR2: SGHNT and YYREEE (reference sequence). The CDR3 sequence is 14 residues long. V lost 1 base and J 4 bases, leaving 12 bases between the germline ends. CDR3 in DNA: TGTGCCAGCAGCTTGAACAGGGACATGTACGAGCAGTACTTC. Translating gives CASSLNRDMYEQYF.

This clone was counted once. The rearrangement links TRBV5-5 to TRBJ2-7; possible D gene TRBD1, 5 bases. Germline CDR1 reads SGHKS; CDR2 reads YYEKEE (reference sequence). The CDR3 contains 13 residues. V was trimmed by 7 bases and J by 5 bases, leaving 16 bases between them. This CDR3 reads CASAKQWGHEQYF. CDR3 in DNA: TGTGCCAGCGCCAAGCAGTGGGGCCACGAGCAGTACTTC.